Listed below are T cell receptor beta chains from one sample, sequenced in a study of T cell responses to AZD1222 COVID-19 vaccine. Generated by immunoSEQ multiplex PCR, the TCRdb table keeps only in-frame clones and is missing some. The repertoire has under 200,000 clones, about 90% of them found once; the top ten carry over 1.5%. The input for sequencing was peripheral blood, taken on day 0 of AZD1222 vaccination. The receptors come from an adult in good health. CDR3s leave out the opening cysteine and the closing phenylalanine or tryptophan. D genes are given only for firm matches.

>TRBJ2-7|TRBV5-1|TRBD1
ASSLGQGPDEQY
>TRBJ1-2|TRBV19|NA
ASSIGGRSYGYT
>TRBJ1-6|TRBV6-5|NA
ASSYSSGTYNSPLH
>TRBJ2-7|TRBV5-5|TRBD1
ASSRDRGPYEQY
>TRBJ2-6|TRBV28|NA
ASSFQGVGASGANVLT
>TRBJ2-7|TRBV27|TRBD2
ASSLRWLAGVPYEQY
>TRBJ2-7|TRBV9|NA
ASSVDGREQY
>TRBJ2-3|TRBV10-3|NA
AIGGYTDTQY
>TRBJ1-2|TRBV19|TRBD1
ASSPRQGAATIGYT
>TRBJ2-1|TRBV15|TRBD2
ATSSRTSGMNNEQF
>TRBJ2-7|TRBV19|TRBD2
ASSMGSGGYEQY
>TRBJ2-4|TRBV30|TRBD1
AWTEEDRPKNIQY
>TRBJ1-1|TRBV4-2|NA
ASSQGAGGNTEAF
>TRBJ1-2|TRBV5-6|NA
ASSLTALLFYGYT
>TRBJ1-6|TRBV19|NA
ASGLTVLDSPLH
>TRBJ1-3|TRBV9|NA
ASSSRVSGAGNTIY
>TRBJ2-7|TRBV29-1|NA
SVEETYEQY
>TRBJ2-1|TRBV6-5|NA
ASTRESSYNEQF
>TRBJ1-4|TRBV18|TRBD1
ASSPSLRGMGLGTNEKLF
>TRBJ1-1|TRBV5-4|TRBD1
ASSRGTERTEAF
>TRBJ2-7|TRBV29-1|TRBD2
SVGMLAGGGEQY
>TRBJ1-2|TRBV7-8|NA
ASSSGTAMSYT
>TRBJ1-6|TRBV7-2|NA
ASSLEGTTNSPLH
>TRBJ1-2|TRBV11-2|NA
ASSLARAIRGYT
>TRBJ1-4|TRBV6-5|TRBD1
ASRAGQGWKLF
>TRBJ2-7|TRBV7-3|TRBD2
ASSSRAGLAGEYEQY
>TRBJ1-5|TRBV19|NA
ASSIPPSGRQPQH
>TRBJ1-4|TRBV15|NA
ATSRDLSLGLNEKLF
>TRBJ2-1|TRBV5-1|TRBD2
ASSRGLAGGPIRWNEQF
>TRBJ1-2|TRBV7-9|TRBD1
ASSPSGQGPYGYT
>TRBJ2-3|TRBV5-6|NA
ASSLIGARVKDTQY
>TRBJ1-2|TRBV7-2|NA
ASSLVGGGYT
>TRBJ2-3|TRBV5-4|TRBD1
ASRKDRVGSDTQY
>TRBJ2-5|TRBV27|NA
ASSPITGARAGQETQY
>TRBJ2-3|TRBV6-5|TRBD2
ATLGGDTDTQY
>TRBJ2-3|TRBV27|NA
ASSSLHPTDTQY
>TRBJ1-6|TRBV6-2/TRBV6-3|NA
ASSSLLLVGTEDSPLH
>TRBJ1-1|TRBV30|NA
AAIGGTEAF
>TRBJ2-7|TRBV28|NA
ASSLQVSYEQY
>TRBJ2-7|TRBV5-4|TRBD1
ASSLGQNYEQY
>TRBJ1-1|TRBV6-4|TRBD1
ASKDRRDRGNTEAF
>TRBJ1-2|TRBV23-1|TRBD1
ASSPPSEDRGPYGYT
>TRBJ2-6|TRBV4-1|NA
ASSQDVMTSGANVLT
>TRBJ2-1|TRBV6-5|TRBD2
ATLVAGDPYNEQF
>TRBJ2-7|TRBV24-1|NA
ATSNTRATSYEQY
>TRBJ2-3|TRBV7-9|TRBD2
ASSLVAGGRRTDTQY
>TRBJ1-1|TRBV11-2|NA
ASSPNLNTEAF
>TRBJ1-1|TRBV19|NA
ASRELRGIHTEAF
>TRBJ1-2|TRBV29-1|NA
SVSQQGLGFGYT
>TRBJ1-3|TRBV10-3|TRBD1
AITRDRAELLRGNTIY
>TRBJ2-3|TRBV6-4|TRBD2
ASSDSGGRPDTQY
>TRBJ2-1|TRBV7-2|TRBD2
ASSLSLAGGNNEQF
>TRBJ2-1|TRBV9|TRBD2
ASSATSGGAGEQF
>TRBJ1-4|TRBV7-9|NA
ASSYREASEKLF